A selection of T cell receptor beta chains follows, all from one sample in a study of molecular identifiers for immune sequencing clone quantification. TCRdb re-derived calls from the PCR reads in MiXCR, one entry per CDR3 protein. The profile shows about 300,000 distinct CDR3 sequences, about 21% of them singletons. Input material: naive CD8+ T cells from blood, with Jurkat cell RNA spiked in. All receptors derive from a human donor in good health. Some libraries in this study had Jurkat cell RNA spiked in. CDR3s include the opening cysteine and the closing phenylalanine or tryptophan. A D gene is named only where the DNA matches it firmly. Size is omitted from some rows. Given values are once, few, many or a class for expanded clones.

J gene | clone size | V gene | D gene | CDR3 protein | CDR3 DNA
TRBJ2-3 | many | TRBV6-5 | TRBD1 | CASSLPGTGGSTDTQYF | TGTGCCAGCAGTTTGCCCGGGACAGGAGGAAGCACAGATACGCAGTATTTT
TRBJ2-1 | many | TRBV7-8 | TRBD2 | CASSLESSGNFNEQFF | TGTGCCAGCAGCTTAGAATCTAGCGGGAATTTTAATGAGCAGTTCTTC
TRBJ2-4 | NA | TRBV11-2 | TRBD1 | CASSLVNRDRKNIQYF | TGTGCCAGCAGTCTCGTAAACCGGGACAGGAAAAACATTCAGTACTTC
TRBJ1-1 | many | TRBV28 | TRBD1 | CASSLEGANTEAFF | TGTGCCAGCAGCTTAGAGGGGGCAAACACTGAAGCTTTCTTT
TRBJ2-1 | once | TRBV28 | NA | CASNLPGPSYNEQFF | TGTGCCAGCAATTTACCAGGTCCTTCCTACAATGAGCAGTTCTTC
TRBJ1-4 | few | TRBV7-9 | TRBD1 | CASGQAEGEKLFF | TGTGCCAGCGGACAGGCCGAAGGTGAAAAACTGTTTTTT
TRBJ2-7 | few | TRBV6-5 | NA | CASSYYRSGAGPSLGQYF | TGTGCCAGCAGTTACTATCGATCCGGGGCGGGCCCCTCTCTTGGACAGTACTTC
TRBJ2-7 | many | TRBV4-3 | TRBD1 | CASSQDLSGTGSYEQYF | TGCGCCAGCAGCCAAGATTTATCGGGGACAGGGTCCTACGAGCAGTACTTC
TRBJ2-1 | many | TRBV4-3 | NA | CASSPSSARNYNEQFF | TGCGCCAGCAGCCCCTCTAGCGCCCGGAACTACAATGAGCAGTTCTTC
TRBJ2-7 | many | TRBV27 | TRBD2 | CASSLYGTSGRPSYEQYF | TGTGCCAGCAGTTTATATGGGACTAGCGGGAGGCCCTCCTACGAGCAGTACTTC
TRBJ2-1 | many | TRBV12-5 | NA | CASGLVPDYNEQFF | TGTGCTAGTGGTTTGGTCCCAGATTACAATGAGCAGTTCTTC
TRBJ2-7 | few | TRBV7-9 | TRBD1 | CASSPPLDRADEQYF | TGTGCCAGCAGCCCCCCCCTGGACAGGGCAGACGAGCAGTACTTC
TRBJ2-2 | many | TRBV18 | NA | CASSEGSGELFF | TGTGCCAGCTCAGAGGGGAGCGGGGAGCTGTTTTTT
TRBJ2-7 | many | TRBV4-3 | TRBD2 | CASSQSLAARNYEQYF | TGCGCCAGCAGCCAATCACTAGCGGCCAGAAACTACGAGCAGTACTTC
TRBJ1-1 | many | TRBV3-1 | NA | CASSQPGRGRTEAFF | TGTGCCAGCAGCCAACCTGGTAGGGGTCGGACTGAAGCTTTCTTT
TRBJ1-4 | many | TRBV20-1 | NA | CSARDRQGATNEKLFF | TGCAGTGCTAGAGATCGTCAGGGAGCAACTAATGAAAAACTGTTTTTT
TRBJ2-3 | many | TRBV7-9 | TRBD1 | CASSLAGQPSRDTQYF | TGTGCCAGCAGCTTAGCGGGACAGCCTTCCAGAGATACGCAGTATTTT
TRBJ1-4 | many | TRBV30 | NA | CAWNTQTNEKLFF | TGTGCCTGGAATACACAGACTAATGAAAAACTGTTTTTT
TRBJ2-1 | many | TRBV20-1 | TRBD2 | CSAASGRAFGNEQFF | TGCAGTGCTGCAAGCGGGAGGGCCTTCGGCAATGAGCAGTTCTTC
TRBJ2-2 | many | TRBV29-1 | NA | CSVNRANTGELFF | TGCAGCGTTAACAGGGCGAACACCGGGGAGCTGTTTTTT
TRBJ2-7 | NA | TRBV20-1 | TRBD2 | CSAMGLAASYEQYF | TGCAGTGCTATGGGGCTAGCGGCGTCCTACGAGCAGTACTTC
TRBJ2-3 | many | TRBV28 | NA | CASSSEQGVGTQYF | TGTGCCAGCAGTTCAGAACAGGGTGTAGGGACGCAGTATTTT
TRBJ2-7 | many | TRBV14 | NA | CASSPQRYSYEQYF | TGTGCCAGCAGCCCACAGAGATACTCCTACGAGCAGTACTTC
TRBJ1-5 | NA | TRBV4-1 | NA | CASSQVEDQPQHF | TGCGCCAGCAGCCAAGTTGAGGATCAGCCCCAGCATTTT
TRBJ2-5 | few | TRBV27 | TRBD2 | CASSLLAGGLRETQYF | TGTGCCAGCAGTTTACTCGCGGGGGGGCTCCGGGAGACCCAGTACTTC
TRBJ2-3 | many | TRBV7-9 | NA | CASKPTDTQYF | TGTGCCAGCAAGCCTACAGATACGCAGTATTTT
TRBJ2-7 | NA | TRBV4-1 | NA | CASSQVTGGGYEQYF | TGCGCCAGCAGCCAAGTTACAGGGGGGGGCTACGAGCAGTACTTC
TRBJ2-7 | NA | TRBV12-2 | NA | CASRCRNRDTTYEQYF | TGTGCAAGTCGCTGTCGCAACCGGGACACAACCTACGAGCAGTACTTC
TRBJ2-7 | NA | TRBV4-2 | NA | CASSQDGSSYEQYF | TGTGCCAGCAGCCAAGATGGGAGTAGCTACGAGCAGTACTTC
TRBJ1-4 | NA | TRBV3-1 | TRBD1 | CANSPVTGANEKLFF | TGTGCCAACAGCCCTGTTACAGGGGCTAATGAAAAACTGTTTTTT
TRBJ2-3 | many | TRBV30 | NA | CAWSPVFTDTQYF | TGTGCCTGGAGTCCAGTGTTCACAGATACGCAGTATTTT
TRBJ2-7 | many | TRBV20-1 | TRBD2 | CSAVSELAGTATYEQYF | TGCAGTGCTGTAAGCGAACTAGCGGGGACTGCTACCTACGAGCAGTACTTC
TRBJ2-3 | NA | TRBV4-2 | TRBD2 | CASSQGSGTSLTDTQYF | TGTGCCAGCAGCCAAGGCTCGGGGACTAGCTTAACAGATACGCAGTATTTT
TRBJ1-5 | many | TRBV10-2 | NA | CASRGADSNQPQHF | TGCGCCAGCAGAGGGGCCGATAGCAATCAGCCCCAGCATTTT
TRBJ2-7 | many | TRBV2 | TRBD1 | CASSDSPGQVSTYEQYF | TGTGCCAGCAGTGATTCCCCTGGACAGGTCTCAACCTACGAGCAGTACTTC
TRBJ2-7 | many | TRBV20-1 | TRBD2 | CSARGRTSSYEQYF | TGCAGTGCTAGAGGGAGGACTAGCTCCTACGAGCAGTACTTC
TRBJ1-6 | few | TRBV7-9 | NA | CASSWGQGDSPLHF | TGTGCCAGCAGCTGGGGGCAAGGGGATTCACCCCTCCACTTT
TRBJ2-2 | NA | TRBV2 | NA | CASSVDGPGELFF | TGTGCCAGCAGTGTAGACGGCCCCGGGGAGCTGTTTTTT
TRBJ2-3 | many | TRBV11-2 | NA | CASSWDWSSTDTQYF | TGTGCCAGCAGCTGGGACTGGTCTAGCACAGATACGCAGTATTTT
TRBJ1-2 | many | TRBV12-3/TRBV12-4 | NA | CASSLVESGNYGYTF | TGTGCCAGCAGTTTAGTTGAGTCAGGAAACTATGGCTACACCTTC
TRBJ1-2 | many | TRBV4-3 | NA | CASSQDRATNYGYTF | TGCGCCAGCAGCCAAGACAGAGCCACTAACTATGGCTACACCTTC
TRBJ2-1 | many | TRBV7-9 | TRBD2 | CASSLTSSGGYNEQFF | TGTGCCAGCAGCTTAACCTCTAGCGGGGGCTACAATGAGCAGTTCTTC
TRBJ2-7 | many | TRBV28 | TRBD1 | CASSPDREEYF | TGTGCCAGCAGTCCGGACAGGGAGGAGTACTTC
TRBJ2-3 | many | TRBV2 | TRBD2 | CASMRTSGRLDPDTQYF | TGTGCCAGCATGAGGACTAGCGGGAGGCTGGATCCAGATACGCAGTATTTT
TRBJ2-7 | NA | TRBV10-3 | NA | CAISAGYSYEQCF | TGTGCCATCAGTGCCGGCTACTCCTACGAGCAGTGCTTC
TRBJ1-2 | NA | TRBV27 | TRBD1 | CASSLSAGQGQYGYTF | TGTGCCAGCAGTTTATCGGCCGGACAGGGACAATATGGCTACACCTTC
TRBJ2-7 | many | TRBV28 | TRBD1 | CASSLADRGYEQYF | TGTGCCAGCAGCCTAGCCGACAGGGGTTACGAGCAGTACTTC
TRBJ1-5 | once | TRBV2 | TRBD1 | CASSGWTGDNQPQHF | TGTGCCAGCTCCGGATGGACAGGTGACAATCAGCCCCAGCATTTT
TRBJ1-1 | many | TRBV28 | NA | CASSFGRILGTEAFF | TGTGCCAGCAGTTTCGGAAGGATTCTGGGCACTGAAGCTTTCTTT
TRBJ1-5 | many | TRBV27 | NA | CASSPGTLRNPPQHF | TGTGCCAGCAGTCCCGGGACCCTGCGGAATCCGCCCCAGCATTTT
TRBJ1-5 | many | TRBV7-2 | NA | CASSLDYSNQPQHF | TGTGCCAGCAGCTTAGACTATAGCAATCAGCCCCAGCATTTT
TRBJ1-3 | NA | TRBV12-3/TRBV12-4 | NA | CAGSLGGTGNTIYF | TGTGCCGGCAGTTTAGGGGGAACTGGAAACACCATATATTTT
TRBJ1-2 | NA | TRBV7-9 | NA | CASSSYTDNYGYTF | TGTGCCAGCAGCTCCTACACGGATAACTATGGCTACACCTTC
TRBJ2-1 | NA | TRBV30 | TRBD2 | CAGDSSGDNEQFF | TGTGCCGGGGACTCTAGCGGAGACAATGAGCAGTTCTTC
TRBJ1-5 | NA | TRBV2 | TRBD1 | CASKGGTGNQPQHF | TGTGCCAGCAAAGGAGGGACAGGCAATCAGCCCCAGCATTTT